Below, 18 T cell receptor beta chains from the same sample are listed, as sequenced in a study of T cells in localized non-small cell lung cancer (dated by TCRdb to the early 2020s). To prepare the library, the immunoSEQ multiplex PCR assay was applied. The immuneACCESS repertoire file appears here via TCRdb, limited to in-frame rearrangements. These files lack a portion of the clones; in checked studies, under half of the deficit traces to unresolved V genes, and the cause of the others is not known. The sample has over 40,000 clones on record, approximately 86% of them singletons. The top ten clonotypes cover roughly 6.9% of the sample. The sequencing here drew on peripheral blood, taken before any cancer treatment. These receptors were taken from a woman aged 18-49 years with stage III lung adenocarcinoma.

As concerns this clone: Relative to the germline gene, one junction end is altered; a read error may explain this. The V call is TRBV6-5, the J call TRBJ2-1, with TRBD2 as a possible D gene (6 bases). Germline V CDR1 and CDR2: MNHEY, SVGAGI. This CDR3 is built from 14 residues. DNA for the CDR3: TGTGCCAGCAGTTACCGGGGGTCCGGGAATGGGCAGTTCTTC. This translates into CASSYRGSGNGQFF.

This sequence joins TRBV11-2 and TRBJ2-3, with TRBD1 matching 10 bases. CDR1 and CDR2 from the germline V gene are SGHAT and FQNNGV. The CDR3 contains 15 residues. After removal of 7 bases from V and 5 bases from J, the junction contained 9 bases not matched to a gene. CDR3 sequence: CASTPDRGRLDTQYF. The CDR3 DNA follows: TGTGCCAGCACCCCCGACAGGGGGCGATTAGATACGCAGTATTTT.

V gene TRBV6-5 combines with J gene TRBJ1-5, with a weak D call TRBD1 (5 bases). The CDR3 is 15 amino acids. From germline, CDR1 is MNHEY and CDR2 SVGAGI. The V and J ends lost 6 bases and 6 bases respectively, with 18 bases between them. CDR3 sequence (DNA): TGTGCCAGCAGACCCCCCGGGGGGAGGACTCAGCCCCAGCATTTT. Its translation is CASRPPGGRTQPQHF.

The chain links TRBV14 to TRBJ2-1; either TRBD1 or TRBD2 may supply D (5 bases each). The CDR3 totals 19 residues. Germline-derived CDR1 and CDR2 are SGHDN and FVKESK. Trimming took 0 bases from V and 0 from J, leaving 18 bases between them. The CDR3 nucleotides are TGTGCCAGCAGCCAAGAGCCAATGGGACGGGGCAACTCCTACAATGAGCAGTTCTTC. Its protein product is CASSQEPMGRGNSYNEQFF. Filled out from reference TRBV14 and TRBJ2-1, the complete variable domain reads EAGVTQFPSHSVIEKGQTVTLRCDPISGHDNLYWYRRVMGKEIKFLLHFVKESKQDESGMPNNRFLAERTGGTYSTLKVQPAELEDSGVYFCASSQEPMGRGNSYNEQFFGPGTRLTVL.

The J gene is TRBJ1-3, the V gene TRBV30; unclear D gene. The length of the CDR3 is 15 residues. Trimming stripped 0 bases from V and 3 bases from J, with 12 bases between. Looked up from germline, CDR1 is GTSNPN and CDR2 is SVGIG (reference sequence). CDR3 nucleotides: TGTGCCTGGAGTGTGTCAACGGGCGGTGGAAACACCATATATTTT. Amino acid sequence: CAWSVSTGGGNTIYF.

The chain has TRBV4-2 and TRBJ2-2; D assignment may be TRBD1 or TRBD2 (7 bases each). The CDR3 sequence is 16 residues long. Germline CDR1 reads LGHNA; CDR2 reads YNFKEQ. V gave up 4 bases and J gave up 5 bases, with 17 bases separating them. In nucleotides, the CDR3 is TGTGCCAGCAGCCGCTTGGAGCAGGGGGGGACCGGGGAGCTGTTTTTT. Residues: CASSRLEQGGTGELFF.

This CDR3 is CASSIHRGSRRGNEKLFF. CDR3 sequence (DNA): TGTGCCAGTAGTATTCATAGGGGAAGTAGGCGTGGGAATGAAAAACTGTTTTTT. The J gene is TRBJ1-4, the V gene TRBV19; possibly TRBD1 for D (5 bases). Trimming removed 3 bases at V and 5 bases at J, with 22 bases between. Germline V lookup: CDR1 LNHDA, CDR2 SQIVND (reference sequence). This CDR3 has 18 amino acids.

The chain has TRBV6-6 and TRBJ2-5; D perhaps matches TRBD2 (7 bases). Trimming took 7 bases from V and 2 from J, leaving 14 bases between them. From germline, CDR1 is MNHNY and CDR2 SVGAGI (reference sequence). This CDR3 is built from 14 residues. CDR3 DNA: TGTGCCAGCAAAAGGGGGGGAGGGCAAGAGACCCAGTACTTC. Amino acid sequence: CASKRGGGQETQYF.

CDR3 nucleotide sequence: TGTGCCAGCAGTTTATCGTTCGTTACAGGGGTCGGAGAGACCCAGTACTTC. Protein: CASSLSFVTGVGETQYF. The chain combines TRBV27 with TRBJ2-5; 7 nucleotides agree with TRBD1. V shed 0 bases, J shed 4 bases, and the junction held 11 bases outside the gene matches. CDR3 size: 17 residues. Germline values: CDR1 MNHEY, CDR2 SMNVEV (reference sequence).

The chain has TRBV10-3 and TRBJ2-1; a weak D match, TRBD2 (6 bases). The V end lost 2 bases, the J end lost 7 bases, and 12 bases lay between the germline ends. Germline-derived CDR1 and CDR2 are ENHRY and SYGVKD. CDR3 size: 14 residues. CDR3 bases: TGTGCCATCAGTGAGGGTCTAGCGTGGAATGAGCAGTTCTTC. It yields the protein CAISEGLAWNEQFF.

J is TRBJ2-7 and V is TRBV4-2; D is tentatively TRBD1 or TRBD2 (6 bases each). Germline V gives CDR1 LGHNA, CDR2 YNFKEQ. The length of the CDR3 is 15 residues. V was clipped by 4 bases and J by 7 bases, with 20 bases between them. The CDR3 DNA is TGTGCCAGCAGCCGTTATCTTTCGGGGGCTCTGGAGCAGTACTTC. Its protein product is CASSRYLSGALEQYF.

The CDR3 DNA is TGTGCCAGCAGCTTTCCCCTAGGTTACGAGCAGTACTTC. Its translation: CASSFPLGYEQYF. The V gene is TRBV5-4, the J gene TRBJ2-7, with D unclear. The germline V and J ends were trimmed by 2 bases and 4 bases, with 10 bases remaining between them. Germline assignment: CDR1 SGHNT and CDR2 YYREEE (reference sequence). This CDR3 spans 13 amino acids.

CDR3 sequence (DNA): TGTGCCAGTACCCGAGGAGGGAACACCGGGGAGCTGTTTTTT. Residues: CASTRGGNTGELFF. This chain connects TRBV6-1 to TRBJ2-2; D is perhaps TRBD2 (5 bases). This CDR3 has 14 amino acids. The V gene's germline CDR1 is MNHNS and CDR2 SASEGT. Trimming cost V 9 bases and J 1 base, with 12 bases left between them.

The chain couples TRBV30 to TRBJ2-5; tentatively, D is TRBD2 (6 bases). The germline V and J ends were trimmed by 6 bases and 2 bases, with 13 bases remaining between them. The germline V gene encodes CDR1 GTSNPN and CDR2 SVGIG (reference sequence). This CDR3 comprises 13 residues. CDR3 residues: CACHGTSQETQYF. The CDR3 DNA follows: TGTGCCTGCCACGGGACTTCTCAAGAGACCCAGTACTTC.

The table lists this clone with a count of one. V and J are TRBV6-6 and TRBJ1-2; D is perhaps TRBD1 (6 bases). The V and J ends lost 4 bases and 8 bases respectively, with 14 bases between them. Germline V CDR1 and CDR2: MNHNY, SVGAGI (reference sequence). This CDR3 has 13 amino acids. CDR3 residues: CASSSPRGQGYTF. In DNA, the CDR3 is TGTGCCAGCAGTTCCCCCCGGGGGCAGGGCTACACCTTC.

CDR3 DNA: TGTGCCAGCAGCTTCAGGGGATACGAGCAGTACTTC. It is translated as CASSFRGYEQYF. V and J are TRBV5-4 and TRBJ2-7, with TRBD1 as a possible D gene (6 bases). The CDR3 sequence is 12 residues long. V was cut by 2 bases and J by 4 bases, with 7 bases left in between. Germline CDR1 is SGHNT and CDR2 is YYREEE (reference sequence).

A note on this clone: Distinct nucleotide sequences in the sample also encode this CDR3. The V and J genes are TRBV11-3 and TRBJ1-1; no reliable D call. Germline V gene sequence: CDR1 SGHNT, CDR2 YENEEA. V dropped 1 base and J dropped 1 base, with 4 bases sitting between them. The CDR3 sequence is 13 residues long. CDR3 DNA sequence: TGTGCCAGCAGCTTAGGAGGGAACACTGAAGCTTTCTTT. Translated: CASSLGGNTEAFF.

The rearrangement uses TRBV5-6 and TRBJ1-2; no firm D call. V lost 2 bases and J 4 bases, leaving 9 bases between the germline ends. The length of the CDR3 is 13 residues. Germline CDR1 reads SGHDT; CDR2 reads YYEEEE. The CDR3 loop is CASSLGVSYGYTF. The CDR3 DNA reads TGTGCCAGCAGCTTAGGAGTCTCCTATGGCTACACCTTC.